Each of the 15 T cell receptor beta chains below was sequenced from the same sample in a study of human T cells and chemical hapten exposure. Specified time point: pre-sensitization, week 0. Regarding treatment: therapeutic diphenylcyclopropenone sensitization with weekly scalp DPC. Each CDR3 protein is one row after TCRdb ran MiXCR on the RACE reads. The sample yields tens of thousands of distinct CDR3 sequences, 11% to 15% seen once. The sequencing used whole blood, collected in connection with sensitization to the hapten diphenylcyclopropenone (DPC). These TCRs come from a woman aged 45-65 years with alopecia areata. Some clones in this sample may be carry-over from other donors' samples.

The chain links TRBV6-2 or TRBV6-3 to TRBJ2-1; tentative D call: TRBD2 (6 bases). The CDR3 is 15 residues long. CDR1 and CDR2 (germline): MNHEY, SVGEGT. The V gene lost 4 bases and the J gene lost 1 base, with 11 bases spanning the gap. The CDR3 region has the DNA TGTGCCAGCAGTTCCCCGGGAGCGTCCTACAATGAGCAGTTCTTC. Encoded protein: CASSSPGASYNEQFF.

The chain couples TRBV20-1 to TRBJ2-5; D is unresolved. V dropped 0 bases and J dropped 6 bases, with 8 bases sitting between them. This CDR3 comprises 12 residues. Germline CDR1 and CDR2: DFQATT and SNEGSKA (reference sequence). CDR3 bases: TGCAGTGCTAGAGAAGGCAGGCAGACCCAGTACTTC. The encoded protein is CSAREGRQTQYF.

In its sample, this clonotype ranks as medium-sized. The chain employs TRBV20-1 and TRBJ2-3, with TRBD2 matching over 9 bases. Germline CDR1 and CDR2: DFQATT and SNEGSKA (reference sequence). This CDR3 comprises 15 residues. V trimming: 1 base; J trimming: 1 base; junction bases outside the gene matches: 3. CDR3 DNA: TGCAGTGCTAGAGTAGCGGGAGTCGGCACAGATACGCAGTATTTT. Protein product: CSARVAGVGTDTQYF.

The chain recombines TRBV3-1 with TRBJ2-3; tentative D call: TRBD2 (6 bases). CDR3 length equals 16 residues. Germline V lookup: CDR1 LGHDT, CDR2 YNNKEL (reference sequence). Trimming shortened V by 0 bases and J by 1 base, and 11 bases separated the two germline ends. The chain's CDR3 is CASSQDPSVGTDTQYF. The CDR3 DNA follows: TGTGCCAGCAGCCAAGATCCTAGCGTGGGCACAGATACGCAGTATTTT.

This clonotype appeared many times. The CDR3 protein is CASSSLAGVGELFF. In nucleotides, the CDR3 is TGTGCCAGCAGTTCACTTGCGGGAGTCGGGGAGCTGTTTTTT. This sequence joins TRBV3-1 and TRBJ2-2, with 7 bases aligning to TRBD2. V lost 6 bases, J lost 7 bases, and 8 bases stayed unmatched. This CDR3 spans 14 amino acids. Germline V gene sequence: CDR1 LGHDT, CDR2 YNNKEL (reference sequence).

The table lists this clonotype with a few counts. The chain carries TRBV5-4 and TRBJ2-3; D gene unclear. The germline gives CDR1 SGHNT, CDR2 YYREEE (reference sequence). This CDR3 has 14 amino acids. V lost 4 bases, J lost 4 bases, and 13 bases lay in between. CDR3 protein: CASSQDEFADTQYF. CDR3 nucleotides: TGTGCCAGCAGCCAGGATGAATTCGCAGATACGCAGTATTTT. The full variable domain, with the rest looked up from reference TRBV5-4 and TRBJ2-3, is ETGVTQSPTHLIKTRGQQVTLRCSSQSGHNTVSWYQQALGQGPQFIFQYYREEENGRGNFPPRFSGLQFPNYSSELNVNALELDDSALYLCASSQDEFADTQYFGPGTRLTVL.

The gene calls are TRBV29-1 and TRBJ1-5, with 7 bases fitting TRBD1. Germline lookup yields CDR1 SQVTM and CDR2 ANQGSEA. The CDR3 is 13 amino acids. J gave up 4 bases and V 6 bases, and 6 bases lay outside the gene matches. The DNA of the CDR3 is TGCAGCGTCCGTCTACAGGGGAATCAGCCCCAGCATTTT. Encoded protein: CSVRLQGNQPQHF.

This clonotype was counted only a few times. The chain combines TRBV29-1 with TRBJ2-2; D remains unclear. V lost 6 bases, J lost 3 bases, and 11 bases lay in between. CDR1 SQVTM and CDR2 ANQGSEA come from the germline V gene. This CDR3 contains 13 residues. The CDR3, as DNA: TGCAGCGTAGACGGAGTAGACACCGGGGAGCTGTTTTTT. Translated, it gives CSVDGVDTGELFF.

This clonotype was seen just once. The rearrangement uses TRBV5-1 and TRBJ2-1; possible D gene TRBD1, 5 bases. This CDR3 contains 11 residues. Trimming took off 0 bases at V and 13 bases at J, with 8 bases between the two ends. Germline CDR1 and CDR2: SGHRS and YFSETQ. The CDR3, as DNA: TGCGCCAGCAGCTTGGAGGGGTTTCAGTTCTTC. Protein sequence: CASSLEGFQFF.

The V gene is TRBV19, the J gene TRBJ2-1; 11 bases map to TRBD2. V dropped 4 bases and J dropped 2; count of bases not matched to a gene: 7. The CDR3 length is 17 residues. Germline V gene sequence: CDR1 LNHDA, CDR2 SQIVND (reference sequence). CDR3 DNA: TGTGCCAGTAGTACCCGGACTAGCGGGTTGCCCTACAATGAGCAGTTCTTC. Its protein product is CASSTRTSGLPYNEQFF.

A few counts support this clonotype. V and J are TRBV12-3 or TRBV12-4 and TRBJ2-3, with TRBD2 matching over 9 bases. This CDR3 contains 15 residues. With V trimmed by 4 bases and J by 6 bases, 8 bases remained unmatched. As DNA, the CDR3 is TGTGCCAGCAGTTACTCAAGCGGGAGGACGGATACGCAGTATTTT. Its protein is CASSYSSGRTDTQYF.

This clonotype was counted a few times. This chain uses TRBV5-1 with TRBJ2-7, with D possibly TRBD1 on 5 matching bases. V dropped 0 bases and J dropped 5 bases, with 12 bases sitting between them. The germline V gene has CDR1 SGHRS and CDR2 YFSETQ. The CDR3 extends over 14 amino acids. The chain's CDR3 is CASSLVGVSNEQYF. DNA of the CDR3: TGCGCCAGCAGCTTGGTAGGGGTCTCGAACGAGCAGTACTTC. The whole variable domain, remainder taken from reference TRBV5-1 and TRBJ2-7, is KAGVTQTPRYLIKTRGQQVTLSCSPISGHRSVSWYQQTPGQGLQFLFEYFSETQRNKGNFPGRFSGRQFSNSRSEMNVSTLELGDSALYLCASSLVGVSNEQYFGPGTRLTVT.

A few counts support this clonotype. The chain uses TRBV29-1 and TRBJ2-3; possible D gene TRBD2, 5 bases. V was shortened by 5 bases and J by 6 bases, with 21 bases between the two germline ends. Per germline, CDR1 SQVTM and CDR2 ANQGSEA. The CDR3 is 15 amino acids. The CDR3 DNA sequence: TGCAGCGTTCCCAAGGAGGCTGCCTCATGGGATACGCAGTATTTT. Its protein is CSVPKEAASWDTQYF.

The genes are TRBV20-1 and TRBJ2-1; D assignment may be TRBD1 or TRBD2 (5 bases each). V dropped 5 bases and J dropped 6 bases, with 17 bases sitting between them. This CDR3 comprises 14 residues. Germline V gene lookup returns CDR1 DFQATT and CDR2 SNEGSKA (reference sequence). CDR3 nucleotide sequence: TGCAGTGCTCCTACCTTAGCGAGGGGCAATGAGCAGTTCTTC. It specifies CSAPTLARGNEQFF.

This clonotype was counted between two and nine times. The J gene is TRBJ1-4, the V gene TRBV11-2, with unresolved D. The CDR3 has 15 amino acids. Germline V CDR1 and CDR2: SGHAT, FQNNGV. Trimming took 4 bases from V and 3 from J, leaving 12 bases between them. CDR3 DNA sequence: TGTGCCAGCAGCTCGGACGGTCTGGCTAATGAAAAACTGTTTTTT. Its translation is CASSSDGLANEKLFF.